This T cell receptor (beta chain) emerged from a study of CD8 T cells in Susac syndrome. After extraction with the RNeasy kit, roughly 0.45 to 1 ug of the RNA was reverse transcribed using random hexamers. It was immunoSEQ multiplex PCR that amplified TCR beta CDR3 across 54 Vbeta and 13 Jbeta. TCRdb reprocessed the immunoSEQ multiplex PCR reads via MiXCR and lists one record per CDR3 protein. The sample carries about 210,000 distinct CDR3 sequences, approximately 95% recorded once. Relapsing-remitting disease, either stable or active, was present in the multiple sclerosis controls, who were treatment-naive patients. The germline V gene encodes CDR1 SGHDT and CDR2 YYEEEE. V was cut by 0 bases and J by 3 bases, with 9 bases left in between. There are 14 residues in the CDR3.

This receptor was obtained from a human donor with multiple sclerosis. Sequencing used CD4+ T cells from PBMCs. The chain combines TRBV5-6 with TRBJ1-1; possible D gene TRBD1, 6 bases. The CDR3 DNA reads as TGTGCCAGCAGCTTGGAAGGGGGACACACTGAAGCTTTCTTT. Its protein is CASSLEGGHTEAFF.